These 23 T cell receptor beta chains were all obtained from the same sample, sequenced in a study of blood T cell repertoires in COVID-19. Sequenced by immunoSEQ multiplex PCR; TCRdb stores in-frame clones only, minus some. The sample lists approximately 70,000 clones; 90% were seen once. Material for sequencing was peripheral blood. These receptors were taken from a human donor in a cohort sampled during active COVID-19.

The V gene is TRBV19, the J gene TRBJ1-6, with 7 bases lining up with TRBD1. This CDR3 is built from 14 residues. The germline gives CDR1 LNHDA, CDR2 SQIVND (reference sequence). J lost 7 bases, V lost 6 bases, and 6 bases had no gene match. The CDR3 reads CASSAGTANSPLHF. The CDR3 DNA reads as TGTGCCAGTAGCGCCGGGACAGCGAATTCACCCCTCCACTTT.

The rearrangement joins TRBV4-3 to TRBJ2-1; D may be TRBD2 (7 bases). CDR1 and CDR2 (germline): LGHNA, YSLEER. V was pared by 4 bases and J by 0 bases, with 22 bases between. The CDR3 runs 19 residues. The CDR3 loop is CASSPGDAGDPTSYNEQFF. The CDR3 bases are TGCGCCAGCAGCCCAGGGGATGCGGGGGACCCGACCTCCTACAATGAGCAGTTCTTC.

This chain connects TRBV7-2 to TRBJ2-3; no clear D gene. The germline V gene encodes CDR1 SGHTA and CDR2 FQGNSA. This CDR3 is built from 11 residues. The V gene lost 5 bases and the J gene lost 2 bases, with 2 bases spanning the gap. The CDR3 sequence: CASSLTDTQYF. For the CDR3, the DNA is TGTGCCAGCAGCCTCACAGATACGCAGTATTTT.

The chain joins TRBV6-2 or TRBV6-3 to TRBJ2-7; 8 nucleotides align to TRBD2. Per the germline V gene, CDR1 is MNHEY and CDR2 is SVGEGT. The CDR3 is 17 amino acids. With V trimmed by 2 bases and J by 4 bases, 13 bases remained unmatched. The CDR3 DNA reads TGTGCCAGCAGTTACAGAGCGGGAGACCCCAGGAGTTACGAGCAGTACTTC. Its protein is CASSYRAGDPRSYEQYF.

The gene calls are TRBV6-2 or TRBV6-3 and TRBJ2-1; D may be TRBD2 (5 bases). The CDR3 spans 15 residues. The germline gives CDR1 MNHEY, CDR2 SVGEGT. Trimming removed 4 bases at V and 2 bases at J, with 12 bases between. The chain's CDR3 is CASSFTGLAYNEQFF. As DNA, the CDR3 is TGTGCCAGCAGTTTTACGGGGTTGGCCTACAATGAGCAGTTCTTC.

The CDR3 DNA is TGCAGCGTTGACTTGGGCGGTAGCGGACTCTACAATGAGCAGTTCTTC. Protein product: CSVDLGGSGLYNEQFF. The chain combines TRBV29-1 with TRBJ2-1; D might be TRBD2 (6 bases). This CDR3 comprises 16 residues. Trimming stripped 3 bases from V and 3 bases from J, with 18 bases between. Germline V gene data show CDR1 as SQVTM and CDR2 as ANQGSEA.

This clone was recorded once. The V call is TRBV30, the J call TRBJ1-1; possible D gene TRBD1, 6 bases. Germline-derived CDR1 and CDR2 are GTSNPN and SVGIG (reference sequence). The CDR3 sequence is 15 residues long. Trimming took 7 bases from V and 0 from J, leaving 18 bases between them. The DNA of the CDR3 is TGTGCCTCATATAGAGGGGGAGTAATGAACACTGAAGCTTTCTTT. Its protein is CASYRGGVMNTEAFF.

This chain links TRBV6-2 or TRBV6-3 with TRBJ2-2; 8 nucleotides agree with TRBD1. Germline V lookup: CDR1 MNHEY, CDR2 SVGEGT. After removal of 1 base from V and 1 base from J, the junction contained 2 bases not matched to a gene. The CDR3 is 16 residues long. The CDR3 reads CASSYYGTGNTGELFF. The DNA of the CDR3 is TGTGCCAGCAGTTACTACGGGACAGGGAACACCGGGGAGCTGTTTTTT.

The V call is TRBV6-1, the J call TRBJ1-2, with D maybe TRBD1 (6 bases). Trimming stripped 1 base from V and 4 bases from J, with 13 bases between. Germline V gene lookup returns CDR1 MNHNS and CDR2 SASEGT. The CDR3 length is 15 residues. This CDR3 reads CASSEGTESFYGYTF. The CDR3 DNA is TGTGCCAGCAGTGAAGGGACAGAGAGTTTCTATGGCTACACCTTC.

CDR3 DNA: TGCGCCAGCAGACAACTCAGGGAAATCGGGGAGCTGTTTTTT. Amino acids: CASRQLREIGELFF. The chain combines TRBV4-1 with TRBJ2-2, with D possibly being TRBD1 (5 bases). The CDR3 has 14 residues. Germline CDR1 MGHRA, CDR2 YSYEKL. Trimming removed 6 bases from V and 7 bases from J, with 15 bases in between.

The chain combines TRBV6-6 with TRBJ1-4; D unresolved. This CDR3 contains 13 residues. Germline-derived CDR1 and CDR2 are MNHNY and SVGAGI (reference sequence). Trimming shortened V by 6 bases and J by 5 bases, and 10 bases separated the two germline ends. For the CDR3, the DNA is TGTGCCAGCAGACCCCAGGTGAATGAAAAACTGTTTTTT. This sequence encodes CASRPQVNEKLFF.

The chain combines TRBV11-2 with TRBJ1-1; D may be TRBD1 (5 bases). This CDR3 region has 15 residues. V was shortened by 2 bases and J by 1 base, with 11 bases between the two germline ends. Looked up from germline, CDR1 is SGHAT and CDR2 is FQNNGV. The CDR3 DNA reads as TGTGCCAGCAGCTTACCTGAAAGGGGGAACACTGAAGCTTTCTTT. This sequence encodes CASSLPERGNTEAFF.

This chain connects TRBV4-3 to TRBJ1-1; D possibly corresponds to TRBD1 (5 bases). Germline lookup yields CDR1 LGHNA and CDR2 YSLEER. The V gene lost 3 bases and the J gene lost 6 bases, with 14 bases spanning the gap. The CDR3 extends over 14 amino acids. CDR3 bases: TGCGCCAGCAGCCATCAAAGGGGATCCGCTGAAGCTTTCTTT. It yields the protein CASSHQRGSAEAFF.

J is TRBJ2-1 and V is TRBV14; 12 positions match TRBD2. Germline CDR1 SGHDN, CDR2 FVKESK. This CDR3 region has 18 residues. J lost 8 bases, V lost 1 base, and 12 bases had no gene match. The CDR3 coding sequence is TGTGCCAGCAGCCAAGTGTGGACTAGCGGGATCTCCGGCGATGAGCAGTTCTTC. This encodes CASSQVWTSGISGDEQFF.

V gene TRBV6-6 combines with J gene TRBJ1-1; TRBD1 agrees at 10 bases. Trimming took 3 bases from V and 7 from J; bases not matched to a gene: 5. Germline CDR1 MNHNY, CDR2 SVGAGI (reference sequence). The CDR3 is 14 residues long. CDR3 sequence (DNA): TGTGCCAGCAGTTATTGGGACAGGGGCCATGAAGCTTTCTTT. The encoded protein is CASSYWDRGHEAFF.

V is TRBV5-6 and J is TRBJ2-7, with 7 bases identical to TRBD2. The CDR3 sequence is 13 residues long. Germline lookup yields CDR1 SGHDT and CDR2 YYEEEE. The V segment lost 4 bases and the J segment 1 base; nucleotides outside the gene matches: 2. In DNA, the CDR3 is TGTGCCAGCAGCCGCGGGGGTTCCTACGAGCAGTACTTC. It specifies CASSRGGSYEQYF.

V gene TRBV5-1 combines with J gene TRBJ2-3, with 8 nucleotides matching TRBD2. Trimming at V came to 0 bases and at J to 1 base, leaving 4 bases not matched to a gene. The CDR3 has 16 residues. Germline V CDR1 and CDR2: SGHRS, YFSETQ. CDR3 DNA: TGCGCCAGCAGCTTGGCGCTTAGCGGGGGCACAGATACGCAGTATTTT. Translation gives CASSLALSGGTDTQYF.

CDR3 sequence reads: CSASGGSGIVYEQYF. As DNA, the CDR3 is TGCAGTGCTAGTGGAGGTAGCGGGATCGTGTACGAGCAGTACTTC. This chain links TRBV20-1 with TRBJ2-7, with 8 positions matching TRBD2. Germline CDR1 reads DFQATT; CDR2 reads SNEGSKA (reference sequence). The CDR3 is 15 residues long. V dropped 3 bases and J dropped 4; count of bases not matched to a gene: 11.

The gene calls are TRBV7-6 and TRBJ2-1; the match to TRBD2 covers 8 bases. J gave up 3 bases and V 1 base, and 5 bases lay outside the gene matches. The CDR3 has 16 residues. Germline CDR1 reads SGHVS; CDR2 reads FNYEAQ. CDR3 DNA: TGTGCCAGCAGCTTAGTCAGCGGGAGTTTCTACAATGAGCAGTTCTTC. Protein sequence: CASSLVSGSFYNEQFF.

The chain combines TRBV6-2 or TRBV6-3 with TRBJ2-7; TRBD1 might be the D (5 bases). Trimming stripped 3 bases from V and 0 bases from J, with 18 bases between. Germline V gives CDR1 MNHEY, CDR2 SVGEGT. The CDR3 contains 17 residues. The CDR3 DNA reads TGTGCCAGCAGTTATACCGCAGGGCCGTTGAGCTCCTACGAGCAGTACTTC. Translated, it gives CASSYTAGPLSSYEQYF.

The chain has TRBV5-4 and TRBJ1-2; D may be TRBD1 (6 bases). The CDR3 has 14 amino acids. Trimming shortened V by 4 bases and J by 5 bases, and 15 bases separated the two germline ends. CDR1 and CDR2 (germline): SGHNT, YYREEE (reference sequence). CDR3 amino acids: CASSKGGYLYGYTF. CDR3 DNA sequence: TGTGCCAGCAGCAAAGGGGGTTATCTTTATGGCTACACCTTC.

This clone was detected a few times. The V and J genes are TRBV10-2 and TRBJ1-2; D is unresolved. The CDR3 has 13 amino acids. Trimming pared 2 bases from V and 4 bases from J, leaving 8 bases between. Germline V gene data show CDR1 as WSHSY and CDR2 as SAAADI. CDR3 region: CASSEAAAYGYTF. DNA of the CDR3: TGCGCCAGCAGTGAGGCGGCAGCCTATGGCTACACCTTC.

The CDR3 region has the DNA TGTGCCAGCAGTTGGGGCAGGGCTGATGAAAAACTGTTTTTT. Its translation is CASSWGRADEKLFF. J is TRBJ1-4 and V is TRBV27; a weak D match, TRBD1 (5 bases). The CDR3 covers 14 residues. Germline CDR1 MNHEY, CDR2 SMNVEV (reference sequence). Trimming took 4 bases from V and 6 from J, leaving 12 bases between them.